This is a list of T cell receptor beta chains from one sample in a study of cytomegalovirus exposure and HLA in healthy donors. The repertoire was sequenced with immunoSEQ multiplex PCR; TCRdb's copy has only in-frame clones and lacks some. Of 95,000 to 150,000 clones listed, about 78% are singletons. The source material was PBMCs. These receptor sequences come from a woman aged 40 to 50 in good health and CMV-seropositive. CDR3s include the opening cysteine and the closing phenylalanine or tryptophan. Each record gives: D gene, J gene, V gene, clone size, CDR3 protein, CDR3 DNA. The D gene is left open where the match is weak. Size is omitted from some rows. Given values are once, few, many or a class for expanded clones.

d_gene: TRBD1
j_gene: TRBJ1-1
v_gene: TRBV5-6
abundance: NA
CDR3aa: CASSLVTGVPNTEAFF
CDR3nt: TGTGCCAGCAGCTTGGTAACAGGGGTCCCGAACACTGAAGCTTTCTTT

d_gene: TRBD1
j_gene: TRBJ1-1
v_gene: TRBV19
abundance: NA
CDR3aa: CASSYGTVNTEAFF
CDR3nt: TGTGCCAGTAGTTACGGGACAGTGAACACTGAAGCTTTCTTT

d_gene: NA
j_gene: TRBJ1-5
v_gene: TRBV15
abundance: NA
CDR3aa: CASARRGQQPQHF
CDR3nt: TGTGCCTCCGCGCGGAGGGGTCAACAGCCCCAGCATTTT

d_gene: NA
j_gene: TRBJ1-3
v_gene: TRBV9
abundance: NA
CDR3aa: CASSVDTGRGNTIYF
CDR3nt: TGTGCCAGCAGCGTAGACACAGGTCGAGGAAACACCATATATTTT

d_gene: TRBD1
j_gene: TRBJ2-1
v_gene: TRBV19
abundance: NA
CDR3aa: CASNDRGGQDEQFF
CDR3nt: TGTGCCAGTAATGACAGGGGAGGACAGGATGAGCAGTTCTTC

d_gene: NA
j_gene: TRBJ1-4
v_gene: TRBV5-4
abundance: NA
CDR3aa: CASSPTGAANEKLFF
CDR3nt: TGTGCCAGCAGCCCTACAGGAGCCGCTAATGAAAAACTGTTTTTT

d_gene: NA
j_gene: TRBJ1-1
v_gene: TRBV2
abundance: NA
CDR3aa: CASTAAGSDTEAFF
CDR3nt: TGTGCCAGCACCGCTGCGGGGTCGGACACTGAAGCTTTCTTT

d_gene: NA
j_gene: TRBJ2-3
v_gene: TRBV7-9
abundance: NA
CDR3aa: CASSRGDFQDTQYF
CDR3nt: TGTGCCAGCAGCCGTGGGGACTTTCAAGATACGCAGTATTTT

d_gene: NA
j_gene: TRBJ2-3
v_gene: TRBV27
abundance: few
CDR3aa: CASSLDPRLEDTQYF
CDR3nt: TGTGCCAGCAGCCTAGATCCTCGACTGGAAGATACGCAGTATTTT

d_gene: NA
j_gene: TRBJ1-2
v_gene: TRBV7-8
abundance: NA
CDR3aa: CASTPSGGVDYGYTF
CDR3nt: TGTGCCAGCACCCCCTCCGGGGGGGTGGACTATGGCTACACCTTC

d_gene: NA
j_gene: TRBJ1-6
v_gene: TRBV2
abundance: NA
CDR3aa: CASSWGPGYTYNSPLHF
CDR3nt: TGTGCCAGCAGTTGGGGGCCGGGGTACACCTATAATTCACCCCTCCACTTT

d_gene: NA
j_gene: TRBJ2-7
v_gene: TRBV18
abundance: NA
CDR3aa: CASSPWGLYEQYF
CDR3nt: TGTGCCAGCTCACCATGGGGCTTGTACGAGCAGTACTTC

d_gene: TRBD1
j_gene: TRBJ1-1
v_gene: TRBV27
abundance: few
CDR3aa: CAAGQGATEAFF
CDR3nt: TGTGCCGCGGGACAGGGGGCAACTGAAGCTTTCTTT

d_gene: TRBD1
j_gene: TRBJ1-2
v_gene: TRBV14
abundance: once
CDR3aa: CASSQFRGTGLSNYGYTF
CDR3nt: TGTGCCAGCAGCCAATTTCGCGGGACAGGACTATCTAACTATGGCTACACCTTC

d_gene: NA
j_gene: TRBJ1-5
v_gene: TRBV6-5
abundance: NA
CDR3aa: CASSTAPDQPQHF
CDR3nt: TGTGCCAGCAGTACAGCCCCGGATCAGCCCCAGCATTTT

d_gene: TRBD2
j_gene: TRBJ2-3
v_gene: TRBV7-2
abundance: NA
CDR3aa: CASSQGTSHTDTQYF
CDR3nt: TGTGCCAGCAGCCAAGGGACTAGCCACACAGATACGCAGTATTTT

d_gene: TRBD1
j_gene: TRBJ1-6
v_gene: TRBV25-1
abundance: NA
CDR3aa: CASSEPGGRSPLHF
CDR3nt: TGTGCCAGCAGTGAACCAGGGGGCCGCTCACCCCTCCACTTT

d_gene: TRBD1
j_gene: TRBJ1-2
v_gene: TRBV7-9
abundance: NA
CDR3aa: CASSPPGQGARGGYTF
CDR3nt: TGTGCCAGCAGCCCTCCGGGACAGGGGGCGCGGGGTGGCTACACCTTC

d_gene: TRBD1
j_gene: TRBJ2-7
v_gene: TRBV10-3
abundance: NA
CDR3aa: CAISESGDSSYEQYF
CDR3nt: TGTGCCATCAGTGAGTCGGGGGACAGTTCCTACGAGCAGTACTTC

d_gene: NA
j_gene: TRBJ1-2
v_gene: TRBV13
abundance: NA
CDR3aa: CASPSATDYGYTF
CDR3nt: TGTGCCAGCCCCTCGGCGACAGACTATGGCTACACCTTC

d_gene: NA
j_gene: TRBJ1-2
v_gene: TRBV11-2
abundance: NA
CDR3aa: CASSLGSDYGYTF
CDR3nt: TGTGCCAGCAGCTTAGGTTCGGACTATGGCTACACCTTC

d_gene: NA
j_gene: TRBJ1-2
v_gene: TRBV9
abundance: NA
CDR3aa: CASSSTAHNYGYTF
CDR3nt: TGTGCCAGCAGCTCGACAGCCCATAACTATGGCTACACCTTC

d_gene: NA
j_gene: TRBJ1-2
v_gene: TRBV10-3
abundance: NA
CDR3aa: CAISDSTGNYGYTF
CDR3nt: TGTGCCATCAGTGACTCGACAGGCAACTATGGCTACACCTTC

d_gene: NA
j_gene: TRBJ2-7
v_gene: TRBV7-2
abundance: once
CDR3aa: CASSLSTKTYEQYF
CDR3nt: TGTGCCAGCAGCCTTAGCACCAAGACCTACGAGCAGTACTTC

d_gene: TRBD2
j_gene: TRBJ2-1
v_gene: TRBV7-9
abundance: NA
CDR3aa: CASSLGPGRGIF
CDR3nt: TGTGCCAGCAGCTTGGGGCCGGGGCGGGGGATCTTC

d_gene: TRBD1
j_gene: TRBJ2-3
v_gene: TRBV2
abundance: few
CDR3aa: CASSEDRGGTDTQYF
CDR3nt: TGTGCCAGCAGCGAGGACAGGGGAGGCACAGATACGCAGTATTTT

d_gene: TRBD1
j_gene: TRBJ1-2
v_gene: TRBV5-1
abundance: NA
CDR3aa: CASSLRPDRDYGYTF
CDR3nt: TGCGCCAGCAGCTTGAGGCCGGACAGGGACTATGGCTACACCTTC

d_gene: TRBD1
j_gene: TRBJ1-2
v_gene: TRBV7-8
abundance: NA
CDR3aa: CASSLAPRQGGGYTF
CDR3nt: TGTGCCAGCAGCTTAGCACCTAGACAGGGAGGTGGCTACACCTTC

d_gene: NA
j_gene: TRBJ2-2
v_gene: TRBV7-8
abundance: NA
CDR3aa: CASSLRVAENTGELFF
CDR3nt: TGTGCCAGCAGCCTTAGGGTAGCGGAGAACACCGGGGAGCTGTTTTTT

d_gene: TRBD1
j_gene: TRBJ1-1
v_gene: TRBV18
abundance: NA
CDR3aa: CASGGQQNTEAFF
CDR3nt: TGTGCCAGCGGGGGACAGCAGAACACTGAAGCTTTCTTT

d_gene: TRBD2
j_gene: TRBJ2-1
v_gene: TRBV9
abundance: NA
CDR3aa: CASSVDSGVNEQFF
CDR3nt: TGTGCCAGCAGCGTAGATAGCGGGGTTAATGAGCAGTTCTTC

d_gene: TRBD1
j_gene: TRBJ2-2
v_gene: TRBV10-3
abundance: NA
CDR3aa: CAIRGLTGDTGELFF
CDR3nt: TGTGCCATCAGGGGACTGACAGGGGACACCGGGGAGCTGTTTTTT

d_gene: TRBD2
j_gene: TRBJ2-7
v_gene: TRBV18
abundance: NA
CDR3aa: CASSLVGRTSVLEQYF
CDR3nt: TGTGCCAGCTCACTCGTGGGGAGGACTAGCGTTCTGGAGCAGTACTTC

d_gene: TRBD1
j_gene: TRBJ2-7
v_gene: TRBV27
abundance: few
CDR3aa: CASSYSGTGAYEQYF
CDR3nt: TGTGCCAGCAGTTACTCCGGGACAGGGGCCTACGAGCAGTACTTC

d_gene: TRBD1
j_gene: TRBJ2-3
v_gene: TRBV29-1
abundance: few
CDR3aa: CSVENRGKSTDTQYF
CDR3nt: TGCAGCGTTGAAAACAGGGGGAAGAGCACAGATACGCAGTATTTT

d_gene: TRBD1
j_gene: TRBJ1-2
v_gene: TRBV7-8
abundance: NA
CDR3aa: CASSLVSGTGGSDYGYTF
CDR3nt: TGTGCCAGCAGCTTAGTTTCCGGGACAGGGGGCTCCGACTATGGCTACACCTTC

d_gene: NA
j_gene: TRBJ2-5
v_gene: TRBV2
abundance: NA
CDR3aa: CASSEAPARRETQYF
CDR3nt: TGTGCCAGCAGTGAAGCTCCCGCGCGGAGGGAGACCCAGTACTTC

d_gene: TRBD1
j_gene: TRBJ2-7
v_gene: TRBV18
abundance: NA
CDR3aa: CASSLGQGVNEQYF
CDR3nt: TGTGCCAGCTCGCTGGGACAGGGAGTCAACGAGCAGTACTTC

d_gene: NA
j_gene: TRBJ1-1
v_gene: TRBV6-5
abundance: few
CDR3aa: CASRGGRGPEAFF
CDR3nt: TGTGCCAGCAGAGGGGGACGGGGCCCTGAAGCTTTCTTT

d_gene: TRBD1
j_gene: TRBJ1-2
v_gene: TRBV18
abundance: NA
CDR3aa: CASSPGTGYDGYTF
CDR3nt: TGTGCCAGCTCACCCGGGACAGGGTATGATGGCTACACCTTC

d_gene: NA
j_gene: TRBJ2-7
v_gene: TRBV2
abundance: NA
CDR3aa: CASSEEYSAYEQYF
CDR3nt: TGTGCCAGCAGTGAAGAGTACTCCGCCTACGAGCAGTACTTC

d_gene: TRBD1
j_gene: TRBJ1-2
v_gene: TRBV27
abundance: NA
CDR3aa: CASSFDRDPYGYTF
CDR3nt: TGTGCCAGCAGTTTCGACAGGGACCCTTATGGCTACACCTTC

d_gene: NA
j_gene: TRBJ2-3
v_gene: TRBV6-4
abundance: NA
CDR3aa: CASSDGQTDTQYF
CDR3nt: TGTGCCAGCAGTGACGGGCAGACAGATACGCAGTATTTT

d_gene: NA
j_gene: TRBJ2-1
v_gene: TRBV13
abundance: NA
CDR3aa: CASTRRGGNEQFF
CDR3nt: TGTGCCAGCACCCGAAGGGGGGGAAATGAGCAGTTCTTC

d_gene: TRBD1
j_gene: TRBJ2-1
v_gene: TRBV7-6
abundance: NA
CDR3aa: CASSFQGTGNNEQFF
CDR3nt: TGTGCCAGCAGCTTCCAAGGGACAGGCAACAATGAGCAGTTCTTC

d_gene: TRBD1
j_gene: TRBJ1-6
v_gene: TRBV5-1
abundance: once
CDR3aa: CASSLAGTGVGNSPLHF
CDR3nt: TGCGCCAGCAGCTTGGCTGGGACAGGGGTCGGAAATTCACCCCTCCACTTT

d_gene: NA
j_gene: TRBJ2-3
v_gene: TRBV6-1
abundance: few
CDR3aa: CASSEGPTRKDTQYF
CDR3nt: TGTGCCAGCAGTGAAGGCCCTACCAGGAAGGATACGCAGTATTTT

d_gene: NA
j_gene: TRBJ2-2
v_gene: TRBV9
abundance: NA
CDR3aa: CASSDPRLPTGELFF
CDR3nt: TGTGCCAGCAGTGACCCTCGACTACCAACCGGGGAGCTGTTTTTT

d_gene: TRBD2
j_gene: TRBJ2-2
v_gene: TRBV6-1
abundance: once
CDR3aa: CASFPRGADTGELFF
CDR3nt: TGTGCCAGCTTTCCGCGGGGGGCGGACACCGGGGAGCTGTTTTTT

d_gene: NA
j_gene: TRBJ1-6
v_gene: TRBV28
abundance: NA
CDR3aa: CASSHQGHSPLHF
CDR3nt: TGTGCCAGCAGCCATCAGGGGCATTCACCCCTCCACTTT

d_gene: TRBD2
j_gene: TRBJ2-3
v_gene: TRBV29-1
abundance: NA
CDR3aa: CSVEEPGTSGAYTQYF
CDR3nt: TGCAGCGTTGAGGAACCCGGGACTAGCGGGGCCTATACGCAGTATTTT

d_gene: TRBD2
j_gene: TRBJ2-7
v_gene: TRBV7-2
abundance: few
CDR3aa: CASSLTSGASSYEQYF
CDR3nt: TGTGCCAGCAGCTTGACTAGCGGGGCCAGCTCCTACGAGCAGTACTTC

d_gene: NA
j_gene: TRBJ1-4
v_gene: TRBV19
abundance: few
CDR3aa: CASSGQPATNEKLFF
CDR3nt: TGTGCCAGTAGTGGACAGCCCGCAACTAATGAAAAACTGTTTTTT

d_gene: TRBD1
j_gene: TRBJ1-1
v_gene: TRBV29-1
abundance: NA
CDR3aa: CSVVETQGGTEAFF
CDR3nt: TGCAGCGTGGTAGAGACCCAGGGGGGCACTGAAGCTTTCTTT

d_gene: TRBD2
j_gene: TRBJ2-1
v_gene: TRBV7-2
abundance: NA
CDR3aa: CASSSRGLAGGGRQFF
CDR3nt: TGTGCCAGCAGCTCCCGCGGGCTAGCGGGGGGCGGGAGGCAGTTCTTC

d_gene: TRBD1
j_gene: TRBJ2-5
v_gene: TRBV19
abundance: NA
CDR3aa: CASRNRGQETQYF
CDR3nt: TGTGCCAGTAGGAACAGGGGGCAAGAGACCCAGTACTTC

d_gene: TRBD2
j_gene: TRBJ2-7
v_gene: TRBV10-2
abundance: few
CDR3aa: CASSGGGASYEQYF
CDR3nt: TGCGCCAGCAGTGGCGGGGGGGCCTCCTACGAGCAGTACTTC

d_gene: TRBD1
j_gene: TRBJ2-6
v_gene: TRBV5-1
abundance: NA
CDR3aa: CASSLFQGVDGANVLTF
CDR3nt: TGCGCCAGCAGCTTATTCCAGGGGGTAGATGGGGCCAACGTCCTGACTTTC

d_gene: NA
j_gene: TRBJ1-1
v_gene: TRBV4-3
abundance: NA
CDR3aa: CASSQAGGYTEAFF
CDR3nt: TGCGCCAGCAGCCAAGCCGGCGGGTACACTGAAGCTTTCTTT

d_gene: TRBD2
j_gene: TRBJ2-7
v_gene: TRBV18
abundance: NA
CDR3aa: CASSVTSGERSYEQYF
CDR3nt: TGTGCCAGCTCAGTTACTAGCGGGGAACGCTCCTACGAGCAGTACTTC